The T cell receptor beta chain described here comes from a study of shared clonotypes between healthy human individuals. The naive CD8 subset, CD45RO-negative cells positively selected for CCR7, excluded terminally differentiated effector memory CD45RA+ cells. A note on this clone: What it binds is not known.

Points from the study as a whole: In the sorted subsets, rarefaction showed sequencing was incomplete despite large depth.

This CDR3 has 18 residues. CDR1 is SGDLS, CDR2 YYNGEE, per germline. J was trimmed by 4 bases and V by 3 bases; bases with no gene match: 11. This table comes from immunoSEQ multiplex PCR, and its TCRdb copy is limited to in-frame clones, with some not included. The sample includes over 800,000 clones, 90% to 95% of them seen just once. The J gene is TRBJ2-5, the V gene TRBV9; 14 bases map to TRBD2. The sequenced sample was naive CD8+ T cells sorted from blood. The TCR sequence derives from a man in his thirties or forties in good health. Here the CDR3 DNA reads TGTGCCAGCAGCGAGCCGGGACTAGCGGGAGCCGAGGGAGAGACCCAGTACTTC. Encoded protein: CASSEPGLAGAEGETQYF.